The 14 T cell receptor beta chains given below trace back to one sample, sequenced in a study of OX40 agonist ivuxolimab in advanced cancers. TCRdb keeps only in-frame clones here, not all; method: immunoSEQ multiplex PCR. Of about 72,000 clones in the sample, roughly nine tenths were seen once. The source material was CD4+ or CD8+ T cells sorted from blood, sampled in a trial of the OX40 agonist ivuxolimab. These TCRs come from an adult with an advanced solid tumor such as melanoma, head and neck, liver or kidney cancer.

The rearrangement joins TRBV9 to TRBJ1-6, with 7 bases that match TRBD1. With 4 bases clipped from V and 7 bases from J, the junction kept 5 bases outside the gene matches. The CDR3 is made up of 14 amino acids. Germline loops: CDR1 SGDLS, CDR2 YYNGEE. The CDR3 DNA is TGTGCCAGCAGCACCACAGGGGTAAATTCACCCCTCCACTTT. It is translated as CASSTTGVNSPLHF.

The J gene is TRBJ2-5, the V gene TRBV10-3; possible D gene TRBD2, 6 bases. This CDR3 is 13 amino acids long. Per the germline V gene, CDR1 is ENHRY and CDR2 is SYGVKD. V lost 0 bases and J lost 5, with 7 bases in between. CDR3 sequence reads: CAISESGRETQYF. DNA of the CDR3: TGTGCCATCAGTGAGTCAGGGAGGGAGACCCAGTACTTC.

The CDR3 reads CASSPRPGGWTNEKLFF. The DNA for the CDR3 is TGTGCCAGCAGCCCACGCCCGGGAGGGTGGACTAATGAAAAACTGTTTTTT. The J gene is TRBJ1-4, the V gene TRBV11-2; D ambiguous. V gave up 5 bases and J gave up 2 bases, with 18 bases separating them. In germline, CDR1 is SGHAT, CDR2 FQNNGV. This CDR3 has 17 amino acids.

This clone was counted only a few times. The gene calls are TRBV6-5 and TRBJ2-7, with D perhaps matching TRBD1 (6 bases). In germline, CDR1 is MNHEY, CDR2 SVGAGI. V lost 3 bases, J lost 2 bases, and 11 bases lay in between. CDR3 length equals 14 residues. In DNA, the CDR3 is TGTGCCAGCAGTTATCGGGACACCACCTACGAGCAGTACTTC. It translates to CASSYRDTTYEQYF.

This rearrangement joins TRBV5-1 to TRBJ1-2; D may be TRBD1 (5 bases). The V gene lost 5 bases and the J gene lost 6 bases, with 14 bases spanning the gap. The CDR3 spans 13 residues. Germline loops: CDR1 SGHRS, CDR2 YFSETQ. CDR3 nucleotides: TGCGCCAGCAGATCGAGCGGGACCCATGGCTACACCTTC. As protein: CASRSSGTHGYTF. Using reference TRBV5-1 and TRBJ1-2 for the parts outside the CDR3, the full variable domain is KAGVTQTPRYLIKTRGQQVTLSCSPISGHRSVSWYQQTPGQGLQFLFEYFSETQRNKGNFPGRFSGRQFSNSRSEMNVSTLELGDSALYLCASRSSGTHGYTFGSGTRLTVV.

V and J are TRBV6-5 and TRBJ1-1, with D uncertain. The CDR3 length is 15 residues. Germline assignment: CDR1 MNHEY and CDR2 SVGAGI. The V gene lost 0 bases and the J gene lost 1 base, with 9 bases spanning the gap. Here the CDR3 reads CASSYSRNRNTEAFF. The CDR3 nucleotides are TGTGCCAGCAGTTACTCCCGTAATCGGAACACTGAAGCTTTCTTT.

The chain recombines TRBV19 with TRBJ2-5; TRBD1 matches at 8 bases. The CDR3 sequence is 13 residues long. J was trimmed by 3 bases and V by 4 bases; bases with no gene match: 1. Germline-derived CDR1 and CDR2 are LNHDA and SQIVND (reference sequence). CDR3 DNA sequence: TGTGCCAGTAGTACACAGGGGGAAGAGACCCAGTACTTC. Translating it yields CASSTQGEETQYF.

The chain employs TRBV6-6 and TRBJ2-7; no definite D call. V shed 0 bases and J shed 7 bases, with 10 bases lying between them. The germline CDR1 and CDR2 sequences are MNHNY and SVGAGI (reference sequence). The length of the CDR3 is 13 residues. CDR3 region: CASSYSRIGEQYF. The CDR3 region has the DNA TGTGCCAGCAGTTACTCGAGGATTGGGGAGCAGTACTTC.

CDR3: CASSSDSRGGAADTQYF. DNA of the CDR3: TGTGCCAGCAGCTCGGACAGCCGCGGGGGGGCCGCAGATACGCAGTATTTT. This chain connects TRBV25-1 to TRBJ2-3, with 9 bases matching TRBD2. The V gene's germline CDR1 is MGHDK and CDR2 SYGVNS. V dropped 6 bases and J dropped 4; count of bases not matched to a gene: 14. The CDR3 runs 17 residues.

Only one count was recorded for this clone. This rearrangement joins TRBV5-6 to TRBJ2-3; weak D call: TRBD2 (5 bases). CDR3 length: 13 residues. The V gene lost 0 bases and the J gene lost 6 bases, with 8 bases spanning the gap. Germline V gene sequence: CDR1 SGHDT, CDR2 YYEEEE. The CDR3 spells CASSLEEVDTQYF. CDR3 DNA: TGTGCCAGCAGCTTGGAGGAGGTCGATACGCAGTATTTT.

The chain is built from TRBV9 and TRBJ2-5; 8 bases line up with TRBD2. After removal of 0 bases from V and 4 bases from J, the junction contained 5 bases not matched to a gene. Germline values: CDR1 SGDLS, CDR2 YYNGEE. The CDR3 extends over 15 amino acids. The CDR3 DNA sequence: TGTGCCAGCAGCGTAGCGGGGGGGGAGGGAGAGACCCAGTACTTC. The encoded protein is CASSVAGGEGETQYF.

The V gene is TRBV10-3, the J gene TRBJ1-2; TRBD1 is a possible D gene (5 bases). Trimming pared 4 bases from V and 4 bases from J, leaving 16 bases between. The CDR3 is made up of 15 amino acids. Germline values: CDR1 ENHRY, CDR2 SYGVKD. The CDR3 protein is CAISGGDPSSYGYTF. The CDR3 nucleotides read TGTGCCATCAGTGGAGGGGACCCCTCTAGCTATGGCTACACCTTC.

J is TRBJ1-5 and V is TRBV4-1, with D uncertain. The V gene lost 2 bases and the J gene lost 5 bases, with 10 bases spanning the gap. The germline V gene has CDR1 MGHRA and CDR2 YSYEKL. This CDR3 has 14 amino acids. The CDR3: CASSQYVRDQPQHF. The DNA of the CDR3 is TGCGCCAGCAGCCAATACGTTCGGGATCAGCCCCAGCATTTT.

V gene TRBV7-6 combines with J gene TRBJ1-3; D call uncertain. V shed 6 bases and J shed 0 bases, with 12 bases lying between them. Germline V gene data show CDR1 as SGHVS and CDR2 as FNYEAQ. This CDR3 spans 15 amino acids. CDR3 region: CASREFGDSGNTIYF. DNA of the CDR3: TGTGCCAGCAGGGAATTCGGGGACTCTGGAAACACCATATATTTT.